These 29 T cell receptor beta chains came from one sample sequenced in a study of read filtering for tumor transcriptome and immune sequencing. Molecular barcoded adaptors covering alpha/delta and beta/gamma chains were used on 400 to 450 ng RNA. TCRdb analysed the reads with MiXCR anew, one entry per CDR3 protein. The table lists 35,000 to 50,000 distinct CDR3 sequences, about a fifth of them singletons. The specimen sequenced was a population of CD138-negative cells sorted from bone marrow. These receptors were taken from a donor aged 40 or over with multiple myeloma.

Worth noting for this clonotype: A much larger clonotype is one base distant, so this may be a read error. The missing conserved phenylalanine or tryptophan at the end of this CDR3 makes a read error likely. This chain connects TRBV7-8 to TRBJ2-1; no clear D gene. This CDR3 spans 14 amino acids. The V gene lost 6 bases and the J gene lost 5 bases, with 14 bases spanning the gap. Per germline, CDR1 SGHVS and CDR2 FQNEAQ. The CDR3 sequence: CASSPKRLNNEQFL. CDR3 bases: TGTGCCAGCAGTCCTAAACGTCTCAACAATGAGCAGTTCTTG.

The count of this clonotype is one. This chain uses TRBV15 with TRBJ1-1; the match to TRBD1 covers 8 bases. Germline trimming cut 3 bases from V and 5 bases from J; bases unmatched to any gene: 2. CDR1 and CDR2 from the germline V gene are LNHNV and YYDKDF (reference sequence). The length of the CDR3 is 13 residues. The CDR3 sequence is CATSRTGETEAFF. DNA for the CDR3: TGTGCCACCAGCAGGACAGGGGAGACTGAAGCTTTCTTT.

This clonotype was recorded many times. V usage is TRBV12-3 or TRBV12-4 and J usage is TRBJ2-2; 7 bases fit TRBD2. CDR3 length: 14 residues. With 7 bases clipped from V and 7 bases from J, the junction kept 9 bases outside the gene matches. In DNA, the CDR3 is TGTGCCAGCACTTGGGGGGAGGGCGGCGGGGAGCTGTTTTTT. It codes for CASTWGEGGGELFF.

At least ten counts were recorded for this clonotype. The CDR3 DNA reads TGCAGTGCTAGAGATCGACAGAAAAACACAGATACGCAGTATTTT. It yields the protein CSARDRQKNTDTQYF. The V and J genes are TRBV20-1 and TRBJ2-3; a weak D match, TRBD1 (5 bases). Germline values: CDR1 DFQATT, CDR2 SNEGSKA (reference sequence). The CDR3 is 15 amino acids. The ends were cut back, 0 bases at V and 2 bases at J, with 12 bases in the middle.

In its sample, this clonotype was seen many times. This chain joins TRBV10-3 and TRBJ1-5, with D perhaps matching TRBD1 (5 bases). The CDR3 is 13 amino acids. Germline V gene sequence: CDR1 ENHRY, CDR2 SYGVKD. The V gene lost 0 bases and the J gene lost 6 bases, with 6 bases spanning the gap. CDR3 nucleotide sequence: TGTGCCATCAGTGAGTCCGGGGGTCAGCCCCAGCATTTT. Protein: CAISESGGQPQHF.

This clonotype was seen many times. The V gene is TRBV30, the J gene TRBJ2-5; perhaps TRBD2 as D (6 bases). Germline V gene sequence: CDR1 GTSNPN, CDR2 SVGIG (reference sequence). Trimming stripped 0 bases from V and 4 bases from J, with 9 bases between. CDR3 size: 13 residues. CDR3 protein: CAWSVGGVETQYF. The CDR3 nucleotides read TGTGCCTGGAGTGTAGGAGGGGTAGAGACCCAGTACTTC.

Note on this clonotype: Possible read error: a much larger clone is one base away. This chain joins TRBV2 and TRBJ2-3, with 7 positions matching TRBD1. The CDR3 contains 15 residues. Germline CDR1 SNHLY, CDR2 FYNNEI. CDR3 in amino acids: CASSEPRGSTGTQYF. In DNA form, the CDR3 reads TGTGCCAGCAGTGAGCCCAGGGGGTCCACAGGTACGCAGTATTTT. The whole variable domain, filled in from reference TRBV2 and TRBJ2-3, reads EPEVTQTPSHQVTQMGQEVILRCVPISNHLYFYWYRQILGQKVEFLVSFYNNEISEKSEIFDDQFSVERPDGSNFTLKIRSTKLEDSAMYFCASSEPRGSTGTQYFGPGTRLTVL.

At least ten counts were recorded for this clonotype. The chain has TRBV5-1 and TRBJ2-5; D possibly corresponds to TRBD2 (6 bases). Trimming left V 3 bases short and J 5 bases short, with 8 bases between. The CDR3 covers 12 residues. Germline V gives CDR1 SGHRS, CDR2 YFSETQ. The CDR3 DNA follows: TGCGCCAGCAGCTCGGCGGGGGAGACCCAGTACTTC. Residues: CASSSAGETQYF.

Notes on this clonotype: It may be a read error: a sequence one base away is much more abundant. The chain has TRBV27 and TRBJ2-2; 9 nucleotides agree with TRBD2. Germline V lookup: CDR1 MNHEY, CDR2 SMNVEV (reference sequence). CDR3 length: 18 amino acids. V lost 6 bases and J lost 3; bases outside the gene matches: 14. The CDR3 protein is CASSKGTGGRAYTGELFF. The DNA of the CDR3 is TGTGCCAGCAGCAAAGGGACTGGCGGGAGGGCGTACACCGGGGAGCTGTTTTTT.

Note on this clonotype: A much larger clone sits a single nucleotide away, making a read error possible. The CDR3 sequence is CASSLTAGVWETQYF. DNA for the CDR3: TGCGCCAGCAGCTTGACTGCGGGAGTCTGGGAGACCCAGTACTTC. The rearrangement joins TRBV5-1 to TRBJ2-5, with TRBD2 matching 7 bases. From germline, CDR1 is SGHRS and CDR2 YFSETQ. J lost 5 bases, V lost 1 base, and 8 bases had no gene match. This CDR3 comprises 15 residues.

For this clonotype: This may arise from a read error, as a much more abundant clone is one base away. The chain recombines TRBV29-1 with TRBJ2-4; D is possibly TRBD1 (7 bases). Germline V CDR1 and CDR2: SQVTM, ANQGSEA. The CDR3 length is 15 residues. Trimming shortened V by 6 bases and J by 8 bases, and 23 bases separated the two germline ends. CDR3 nucleotide sequence: TGCAGCGTACACGGGACAGAGGGAGGAAAAGACATTCAGTACTTC. Translation: CSVHGTEGGKDIQYF.

At least ten counts were recorded for this clonotype. This rearrangement joins TRBV5-4 to TRBJ1-2; D unclear. The CDR3 is made up of 15 amino acids. Germline CDR1 and CDR2: SGHNT and YYREEE (reference sequence). The germline V and J ends were trimmed by 4 bases and 2 bases, with 15 bases remaining between them. In DNA, the CDR3 is TGTGCCAGCAGCCCCCCCGATAGCCGAAACTATGGCTACACCTTC. Translation: CASSPPDSRNYGYTF.

This clonotype is a singleton in its sample. Compared with germline, one end of the junction differs, possibly owing to a read error. The chain recombines TRBV28 with TRBJ1-4, with D uncertain. Germline V lookup: CDR1 MDHEN, CDR2 SYDVKM. This CDR3 has 14 residues. This chain's CDR3 is CASSSTVVNEKLLF. The CDR3 nucleotides are TGTGCCAGCAGTTCGACGGTAGTTAATGAAAAACTGCTTTTT.

This clonotype was seen many times. The chain couples TRBV29-1 to TRBJ2-1, with D unresolved. Germline CDR1 and CDR2: SQVTM and ANQGSEA. With 4 bases removed from V and 8 bases from J, the gap between germline ends came to 9 bases. The CDR3 is 11 amino acids. CDR3 bases: TGCAGCGTTGGGGTGGGTTATGAGCAGTTCTTC. Its translation is CSVGVGYEQFF.

There are many counts of this clonotype. The J gene is TRBJ2-5, the V gene TRBV7-2, with D unclear. The CDR3 runs to 12 residues. Germline CDR1 is SGHTA and CDR2 is FQGNSA. Trimming removed 2 bases from V and 3 bases from J, with 4 bases in between. This CDR3 is CASSLNKETQYF. The CDR3 DNA sequence: TGTGCCAGCAGCTTAAACAAAGAGACCCAGTACTTC.

This clonotype occurred a few times. The rearrangement uses TRBV6-1 and TRBJ2-5, with 8 positions matching TRBD2. Germline V gene lookup returns CDR1 MNHNS and CDR2 SASEGT. The V gene end was trimmed by 4 bases and the J gene end by 3 bases; junction bases not matched to a gene: 4. The CDR3 consists of 14 residues. In DNA form, the CDR3 reads TGTGCCAGCAGTGCTCGTAGCGGGAAAGAGACCCAGTACTTC. Translation gives CASSARSGKETQYF.

Worth noting for this clonotype: Since the CDR3 does not end with the conserved phenylalanine or tryptophan, this likely comes from a read error. The chain's CDR3 is CASSLSGVENQPQHS. CDR3 DNA sequence: TGTGCCAGCAGCCTCTCCGGCGTCGAGAATCAGCCCCAGCATTCT. J is TRBJ1-5 and V is TRBV7-2; D is unresolved. Germline loops: CDR1 SGHTA, CDR2 FQGNSA. The CDR3 is 15 residues long. V dropped 5 bases and J dropped 4 bases, with 15 bases sitting between them.

This clonotype was counted many times. The gene calls are TRBV11-1 and TRBJ2-1; 12 positions match TRBD2. The V and J ends lost 3 bases and 7 bases, in that order; junction bases with no gene match: 4. The CDR3 has 15 residues. Germline V gene data show CDR1 as SGHAT and CDR2 as FQDESV (reference sequence). The CDR3 loop reads CASSLTSGSWNEQFF. The CDR3, as DNA: TGTGCCAGCAGCTTGACTAGCGGGAGTTGGAATGAGCAGTTCTTC.

This clonotype was observed many times. The chain links TRBV5-1 to TRBJ2-1; 9 positions agree with TRBD2. Looked up from germline, CDR1 is SGHRS and CDR2 is YFSETQ. J gave up 2 bases and V 4 bases, and 16 bases lay outside the gene matches. The CDR3 extends over 19 amino acids. CDR3: CASSPTSGAGGPPYNEQFF. The CDR3 DNA reads TGCGCCAGCAGCCCCACGTCCGGGGCGGGAGGGCCTCCCTACAATGAGCAGTTCTTC.

In the case of this clonotype: A much bigger clone sits one base away, suggesting this may be a read error. The J gene is TRBJ2-5, the V gene TRBV28; D call uncertain. CDR1 and CDR2 from the germline V gene are MDHEN and SYDVKM. The CDR3 contains 13 residues. The CDR3 DNA reads TGTGCCAGCATACCGGGTGCTCAAGAGGCCCAGTACTTC. Its translation: CASIPGAQEAQYF.

This clonotype was detected many times. The V and J genes are TRBV7-3 and TRBJ2-1, with 9 bases aligning to TRBD2. The CDR3 totals 16 residues. CDR1 is SGHTA, CDR2 FQGTGA, per germline. Trimming cost V 1 base and J 7 bases; bases outside gene matches: 8. This CDR3 reads CASSLNGGRAMNEQFF. CDR3 in DNA: TGTGCCAGCAGCTTAAACGGCGGGAGGGCCATGAATGAGCAGTTCTTC.

This clonotype was detected many times. V usage is TRBV5-1 and J usage is TRBJ1-1; no clear D gene. The CDR3 consists of 15 residues. V was clipped by 1 base and J by 1 base, with 11 bases between them. From germline, CDR1 is SGHRS and CDR2 YFSETQ. The CDR3 DNA sequence: TGCGCCAGCAGCTTGATCGGTCGGTCGAACACTGAAGCTTTCTTT. Encoded protein: CASSLIGRSNTEAFF.

Remarks on this clonotype: The junction departs from germline at one end; a sequencing error may be responsible. The genes are TRBV20-1 and TRBJ2-1, with 7 bases aligning to TRBD2. Per germline, CDR1 DFQATT and CDR2 SNEGSKA (reference sequence). This CDR3 has 15 amino acids. The CDR3 protein is CSARGQEGGVNGQFF. Here the CDR3 DNA reads TGCAGTGCTCGGGGCCAAGAGGGAGGGGTCAATGGGCAGTTCTTC.

This clonotype was detected ten times or more. The chain carries TRBV6-2 or TRBV6-3 and TRBJ2-7; perhaps TRBD1 as D (5 bases). The ends were cut back, 5 bases at V and 1 base at J, with 15 bases in the middle. The germline V gene encodes CDR1 MNHEY and CDR2 SVGEGT. The CDR3 loop spans 15 amino acids. The CDR3 region is CASSPWTPHSYEQYF. DNA for the CDR3: TGTGCCAGCAGTCCCTGGACACCCCATTCCTACGAGCAGTACTTC.

CDR3: CASRDGQPVSPLHF. The CDR3 region has the DNA TGTGCCAGCAGAGATGGGCAGCCGGTTTCACCCCTCCACTTT. This rearrangement joins TRBV2 to TRBJ1-6; D is undetermined. The ends were cut back, 6 bases at V and 9 bases at J, with 15 bases in the middle. The CDR3 consists of 14 residues. Germline CDR1 SNHLY, CDR2 FYNNEI.

This clonotype was observed at least ten times. CDR3 protein: CASSLAAAYEQYF. The CDR3 region has the DNA TGTGCCAGCAGCTTGGCGGCCGCCTACGAGCAGTACTTC. This chain uses TRBV7-6 with TRBJ2-7, with D unresolved. Looked up from germline, CDR1 is SGHVS and CDR2 is FNYEAQ. This CDR3 is 13 amino acids long. Trimming left V 3 bases short and J 2 bases short, with 8 bases between.

This clonotype was observed many times. This chain uses TRBV10-2 with TRBJ1-4; D perhaps matches TRBD1 (6 bases). The CDR3 extends over 15 amino acids. V lost 5 bases and J 6 bases, leaving 16 bases between the germline ends. Germline V gene sequence: CDR1 WSHSY, CDR2 SAAADI. The CDR3 protein is CASSSEGGRDEKLFF. The CDR3 DNA sequence: TGCGCCAGCAGTTCCGAGGGGGGGCGAGATGAAAAACTGTTTTTT.

This clonotype turned up a few times. A much larger clone differs from this one at a single base, so this may be a read error. V usage is TRBV6-2 or TRBV6-3 and J usage is TRBJ2-2, with D uncertain. The CDR3 consists of 13 residues. Germline V gene data show CDR1 as MNHEY and CDR2 as SVGEGT. Trimming pared 8 bases from V and 7 bases from J, leaving 14 bases between. The DNA for the CDR3 is TGTGCCAGCCGCCCCGCCGGGTTCGGGGAGCTGTTTTTT. Residues: CASRPAGFGELFF.

Worth noting for this clonotype: A much larger clone is a single base away; this may be a read error. The chain employs TRBV30 and TRBJ2-7; a weak D match, TRBD2 (5 bases). The CDR3 sequence is 12 residues long. The V end lost 5 bases, the J end lost 10 bases, and 18 bases lay between the germline ends. Germline CDR1 and CDR2: GTSNPN and SVGIG (reference sequence). CDR3 protein: CAWAHRGGPQYF. As DNA, the CDR3 is TGTGCCTGGGCTCATCGAGGAGGACCTCAGTACTTC.